This TCR beta chain was observed in a study of cytomegalovirus exposure and HLA in healthy donors. Study results and caveats: Most CMV-associated TCR beta chains were later found to appear HLA-restricted.

Concerning this clone itself: Its specificity is not known.

Primers included in the PCR were 60 Vbeta and 13 Jbeta primers. Profiling relied on immunoSEQ multiplex PCR, and the TCRdb table lists in-frame clones only, not all of them. Of over 200,000 clones listed, 60% to 80% are singletons. CDR3 length: 13 residues. V lost 1 base and J 9 bases, leaving 10 bases between the germline ends. Germline CDR1 and CDR2: SEHNR and FQNEAQ (reference sequence). Nominally healthy donors were sampled, though unrecorded immune exposures were likely. Sequencing used PBMCs. The source is a male donor in good health and CMV-seronegative. The V call is TRBV7-9, the J call TRBJ1-5; D not resolved. The CDR3 DNA reads TGTGCCAGCAGCTTAGGTCCGGAGGGGCCCCAGCATTTT. It specifies CASSLGPEGPQHF.